These 15 T cell receptor beta chains were all obtained from the same sample, sequenced in a study of blood T cell repertoires in COVID-19. Sequenced by immunoSEQ multiplex PCR; TCRdb stores in-frame clones only, minus some. The sample has 200,000 to 250,000 clones, less than 85% seen once; the top ten hold about 3.6%. The sample taken for sequencing was peripheral blood. The receptors here all came from a woman of 80 years or more with acute or convalescent COVID-19.

V usage is TRBV25-1 and J usage is TRBJ1-1, with TRBD1 matching 7 bases. This CDR3 comprises 15 residues. With 8 bases clipped from V and 4 bases from J, the junction kept 13 bases outside the gene matches. Germline V gene data show CDR1 as MGHDK and CDR2 as SYGVNS. As DNA, the CDR3 is TGTGCCAGCCCCGACAGGGTAAATGTTGGCACTGAAGCTTTCTTT. Protein product: CASPDRVNVGTEAFF.

This clone was found a few times. The genes are TRBV12-5 and TRBJ2-3; maybe TRBD2 (5 bases). CDR1 is LGHNT, CDR2 FRNRAP, per germline. The germline V and J ends were trimmed by 6 bases and 0 bases, with 16 bases remaining between them. The CDR3 runs to 16 residues. The DNA for the CDR3 is TGTGCTAGTGGATCCGGGAATAACCCTAGCACAGATACGCAGTATTTT. Residues: CASGSGNNPSTDTQYF.

The gene calls are TRBV7-2 and TRBJ1-4, with D tentatively TRBD1 (6 bases). The V and J ends lost 2 bases and 2 bases respectively, with 12 bases between them. There are 16 residues in the CDR3. Germline assignment: CDR1 SGHTA and CDR2 FQGNSA. The CDR3 is CASSLWGGQTNEKLFF. CDR3 nucleotide sequence: TGTGCCAGCAGCTTATGGGGGGGGCAGACTAATGAAAAACTGTTTTTT.

The chain employs TRBV7-2 and TRBJ2-3, with D tentatively TRBD1 (6 bases). Germline V gene sequence: CDR1 SGHTA, CDR2 FQGNSA. The CDR3 has 15 residues. Trimming left V 1 base short and J 0 bases short, with 8 bases between. In DNA, the CDR3 is TGTGCCAGCAGCTTAGTTGGACAGAGCACAGATACGCAGTATTTT. Amino acid sequence: CASSLVGQSTDTQYF.

The chain couples TRBV19 to TRBJ2-7; 7 nucleotides agree with TRBD2. V dropped 4 bases and J dropped 3; count of bases not matched to a gene: 15. The germline V gene has CDR1 LNHDA and CDR2 SQIVND (reference sequence). This CDR3 contains 17 residues. The CDR3 DNA is TGTGCCAGTAGTAGGCGGGAGCAGAGCCTCTATAGCTACGAGCAGTACTTC. Translated: CASSRREQSLYSYEQYF.

The gene calls are TRBV10-3 and TRBJ2-3; a possible D gene is TRBD2 (7 bases). V was cut by 9 bases and J by 0 bases, with 25 bases left in between. CDR3 length equals 18 residues. The germline gives CDR1 ENHRY, CDR2 SYGVKD. This chain's CDR3 is CAIRDPKGGGTSTDTQYF. CDR3 bases: TGTGCCATAAGAGACCCCAAGGGAGGGGGAACTAGCACAGATACGCAGTATTTT.

In DNA, the CDR3 is TGTGCCAGCTCACCCTCTAGCGGGGGCAGCTCCTACAATGAGCAGTTCTTC. Translated: CASSPSSGGSSYNEQFF. The chain combines TRBV18 with TRBJ2-1; 10 nucleotides align to TRBD2. Losses at the gene ends were 3 bases for V and 0 bases for J; bases not matched to a gene: 5. This CDR3 has 17 residues. CDR1 KGHSH and CDR2 LQKENI come from the germline V gene.

The chain has TRBV28 and TRBJ1-5; no firm D call. Trimming left V 3 bases short and J 7 bases short, with 10 bases between. CDR1 MDHEN and CDR2 SYDVKM come from the germline V gene. The CDR3 runs to 13 residues. In nucleotides, the CDR3 is TGTGCCAGCAGTTTTTCGGGGTGGCAGCCCCAGCATTTT. Residues: CASSFSGWQPQHF.

This sequence joins TRBV5-4 and TRBJ1-2; possibly TRBD1 for D (6 bases). Trimming took off 4 bases at V and 3 bases at J, with 25 bases between the two ends. The CDR3 spans 18 residues. From germline, CDR1 is SGHNT and CDR2 YYREEE (reference sequence). CDR3 in DNA: TGTGCCAGCAGCCCCCCACCATATCCGACAGGCCCTTACTATGGCTACACCTTC. Translating it yields CASSPPPYPTGPYYGYTF. The full variable domain, in which reference TRBV5-4 and TRBJ1-2 provide the parts outside the CDR3, is ETGVTQSPTHLIKTRGQQVTLRCSSQSGHNTVSWYQQALGQGPQFIFQYYREEENGRGNFPPRFSGLQFPNYSSELNVNALELDDSALYLCASSPPPYPTGPYYGYTFGSGTRLTVV.

The chain is built from TRBV9 and TRBJ1-2; 7 bases agree with TRBD1. Trimming cost V 4 bases and J 0 bases; bases outside gene matches: 6. CDR3 length: 15 amino acids. The germline CDR1 and CDR2 sequences are SGDLS and YYNGEE. The CDR3 loop reads CASSSGTVTNYGYTF. In DNA, the CDR3 is TGTGCCAGCAGCTCTGGGACAGTTACTAACTATGGCTACACCTTC.

This clone is a singleton in its sample. This chain joins TRBV5-3 and TRBJ1-1; 7 positions agree with TRBD1. TRBV5-3 is flagged as an ORF with uncertain function. The trim removed 4 bases at V and 3 bases at J, leaving 3 bases unmatched. The CDR3 loop spans 13 amino acids. DNA of the CDR3: TGTGCCAGAAGCCCGGGACAGTACACTGAAGCTTTCTTT. Its translation is CARSPGQYTEAFF.

The rearrangement links TRBV6-1 to TRBJ1-5; 11 bases fit TRBD1. This CDR3 is built from 16 residues. The V gene end was trimmed by 2 bases and the J gene end by 12 bases; junction bases not matched to a gene: 12. Germline assignment: CDR1 MNHNS and CDR2 SASEGT. The CDR3 DNA sequence: TGTGCCAGCAGTGAAAGGCGGACAGGGGGCCCTCAGGGCCAGCATTTT. Protein product: CASSERRTGGPQGQHF.

The chain carries TRBV9 and TRBJ2-1; D is perhaps TRBD2 (6 bases). The CDR3 sequence is 18 residues long. CDR1 SGDLS and CDR2 YYNGEE come from the germline V gene. With 0 bases removed from V and 1 base from J, the gap between germline ends came to 17 bases. As DNA, the CDR3 is TGTGCCAGCAGCGTAGAAGCCTCGGGACTCCCATCCTACAATGAGCAGTTCTTC. It is translated as CASSVEASGLPSYNEQFF.

The chain joins TRBV7-3 to TRBJ1-2, with D possibly TRBD1 on 6 matching bases. Per germline, CDR1 SGHTA and CDR2 FQGTGA. Trimming stripped 1 base from V and 4 bases from J, with 13 bases between. This CDR3 region has 15 residues. In DNA, the CDR3 is TGTGCCAGCAGCTTAAGACGCGACAGGCCCTATGGCTACACCTTC. Its translation is CASSLRRDRPYGYTF.

V usage is TRBV6-1 and J usage is TRBJ1-6; D may be TRBD1 (6 bases). The germline V gene encodes CDR1 MNHNS and CDR2 SASEGT. This CDR3 spans 14 amino acids. Deletions cut 1 base from V and 9 bases from J, with 10 bases between. The CDR3, as DNA: TGTGCCAGCAGTGAAGAACAGGGCGTTTCACCCCTCCACTTT. Protein product: CASSEEQGVSPLHF.